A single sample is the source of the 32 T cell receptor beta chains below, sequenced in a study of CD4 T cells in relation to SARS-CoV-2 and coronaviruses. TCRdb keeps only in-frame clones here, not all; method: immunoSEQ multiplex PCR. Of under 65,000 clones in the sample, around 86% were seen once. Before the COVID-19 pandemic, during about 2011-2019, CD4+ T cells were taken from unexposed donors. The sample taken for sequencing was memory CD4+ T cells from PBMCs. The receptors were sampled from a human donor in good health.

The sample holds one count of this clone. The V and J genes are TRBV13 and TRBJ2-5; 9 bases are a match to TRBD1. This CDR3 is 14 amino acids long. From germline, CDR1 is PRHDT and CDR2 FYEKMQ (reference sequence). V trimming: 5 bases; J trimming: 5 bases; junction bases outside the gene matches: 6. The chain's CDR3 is CASSLGQGYETQYF. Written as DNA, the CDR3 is TGTGCCAGCAGCCTGGGACAGGGTTACGAGACCCAGTACTTC. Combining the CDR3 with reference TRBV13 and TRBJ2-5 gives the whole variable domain AAGVIQSPRHLIKEKRETATLKCYPIPRHDTVYWYQQGPGQDPQFLISFYEKMQSDKGSIPDRFSAQQFSDYHSELNMSSLELGDSALYFCASSLGQGYETQYFGPGTRLLVL.

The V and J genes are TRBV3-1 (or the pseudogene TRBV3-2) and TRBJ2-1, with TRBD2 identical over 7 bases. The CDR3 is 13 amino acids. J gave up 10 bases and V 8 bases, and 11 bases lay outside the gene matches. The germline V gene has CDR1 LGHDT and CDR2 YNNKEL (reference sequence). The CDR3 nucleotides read TGTGCCAGCGTAGGTGGGAGGGCAAGGGAGCAGTTCTTC. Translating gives CASVGGRAREQFF.

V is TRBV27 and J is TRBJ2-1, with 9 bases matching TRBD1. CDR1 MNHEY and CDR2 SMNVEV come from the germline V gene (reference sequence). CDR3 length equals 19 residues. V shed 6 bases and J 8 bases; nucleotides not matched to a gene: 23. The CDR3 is CASRTWDRAFTSTVDEQFF. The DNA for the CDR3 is TGTGCCAGCAGAACTTGGGACAGGGCTTTTACTAGTACTGTCGATGAGCAGTTCTTC.

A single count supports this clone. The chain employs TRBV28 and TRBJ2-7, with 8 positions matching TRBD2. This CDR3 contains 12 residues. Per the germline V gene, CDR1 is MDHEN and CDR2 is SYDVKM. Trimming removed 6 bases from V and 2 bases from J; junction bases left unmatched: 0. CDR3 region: CASRTSAYEQYF. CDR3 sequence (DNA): TGTGCCAGCAGGACTAGCGCCTACGAGCAGTACTTC.

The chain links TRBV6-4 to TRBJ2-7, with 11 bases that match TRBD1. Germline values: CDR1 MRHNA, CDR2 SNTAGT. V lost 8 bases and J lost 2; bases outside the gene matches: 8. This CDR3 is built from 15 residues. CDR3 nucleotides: TGTGCCAGCCGCTTAGAGGACAGGGGGCCCTACGAGCAGTACTTC. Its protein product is CASRLEDRGPYEQYF.

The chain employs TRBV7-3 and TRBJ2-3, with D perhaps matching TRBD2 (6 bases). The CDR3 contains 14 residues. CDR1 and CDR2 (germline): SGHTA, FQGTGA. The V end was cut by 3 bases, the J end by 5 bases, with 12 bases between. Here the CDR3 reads CASSFGGAGDTQYF. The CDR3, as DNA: TGTGCCAGCAGCTTCGGGGGAGCGGGAGATACGCAGTATTTT.

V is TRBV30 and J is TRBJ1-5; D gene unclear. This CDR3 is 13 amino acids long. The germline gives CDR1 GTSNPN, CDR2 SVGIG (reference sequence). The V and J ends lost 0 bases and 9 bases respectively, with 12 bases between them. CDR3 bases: TGTGCCTGGAGTGTACTGGCGGCCGGGCCCCAGCATTTT. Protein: CAWSVLAAGPQHF. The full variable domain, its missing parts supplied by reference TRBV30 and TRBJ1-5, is SQTIHQWPATLVQPVGSPLSLECTVEGTSNPNLYWYRQAAGRGLQLLFYSVGIGQISSEVPQNLSASRPQDRQFILSSKKLLLSDSGFYLCAWSVLAAGPQHFGDGTRLSIL.

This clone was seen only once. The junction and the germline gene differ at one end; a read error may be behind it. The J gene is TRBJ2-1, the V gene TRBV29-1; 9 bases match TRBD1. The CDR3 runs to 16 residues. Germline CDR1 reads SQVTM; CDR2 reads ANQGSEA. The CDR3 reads CSVEGGQGFSYNEQFF. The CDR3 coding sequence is TGCAGCGTGGAAGGTGGACAGGGGTTTTCCTACAATGAGCAGTTCTTC.

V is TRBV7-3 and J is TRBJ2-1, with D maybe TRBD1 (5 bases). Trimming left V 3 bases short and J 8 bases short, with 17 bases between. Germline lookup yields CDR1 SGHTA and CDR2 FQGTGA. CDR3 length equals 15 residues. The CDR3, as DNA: TGTGCCAGCAGCTTCGGCGGTGAAGCGACAGATGAGCAGTTCTTC. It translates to CASSFGGEATDEQFF. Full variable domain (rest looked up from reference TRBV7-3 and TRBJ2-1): GAGVSQTPSNKVTEKGKYVELRCDPISGHTALYWYRQSLGQGPEFLIYFQGTGAADDSGLPNDRFFAVRPEGSVSTLKIQRTERGDSAVYLCASSFGGEATDEQFFGPGTRLTVL.

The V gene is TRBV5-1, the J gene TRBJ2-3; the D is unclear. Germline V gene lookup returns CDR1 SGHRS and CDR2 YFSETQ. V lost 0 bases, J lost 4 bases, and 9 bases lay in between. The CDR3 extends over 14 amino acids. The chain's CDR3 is CASSLGSPPDTQYF. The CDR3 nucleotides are TGCGCCAGCAGCTTGGGCAGCCCCCCAGATACGCAGTATTTT. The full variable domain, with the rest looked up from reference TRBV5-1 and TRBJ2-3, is KAGVTQTPRYLIKTRGQQVTLSCSPISGHRSVSWYQQTPGQGLQFLFEYFSETQRNKGNFPGRFSGRQFSNSRSEMNVSTLELGDSALYLCASSLGSPPDTQYFGPGTRLTVL.

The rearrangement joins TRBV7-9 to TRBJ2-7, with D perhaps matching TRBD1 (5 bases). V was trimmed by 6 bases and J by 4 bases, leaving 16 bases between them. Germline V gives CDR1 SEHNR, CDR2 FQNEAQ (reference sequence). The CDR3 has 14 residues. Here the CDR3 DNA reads TGTGCCAGCAGTCCCTCAGGGAAGGTGTACGAGCAGTACTTC. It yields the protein CASSPSGKVYEQYF.

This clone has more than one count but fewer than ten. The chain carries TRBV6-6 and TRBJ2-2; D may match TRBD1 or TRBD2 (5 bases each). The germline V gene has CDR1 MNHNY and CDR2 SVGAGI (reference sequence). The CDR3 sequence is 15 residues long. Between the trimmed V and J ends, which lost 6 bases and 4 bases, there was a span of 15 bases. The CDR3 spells CASRLGRQGTGELFF. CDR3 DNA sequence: TGTGCCAGCAGACTAGGACGGCAGGGCACCGGGGAGCTGTTTTTT.

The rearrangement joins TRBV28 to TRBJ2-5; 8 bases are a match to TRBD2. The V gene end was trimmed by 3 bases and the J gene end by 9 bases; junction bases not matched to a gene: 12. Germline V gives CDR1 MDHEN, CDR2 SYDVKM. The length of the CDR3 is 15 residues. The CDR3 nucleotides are TGTGCCAGCAGTTTGTCGGGAGGGCTAATACTGTCCCAGTACTTC. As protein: CASSLSGGLILSQYF.

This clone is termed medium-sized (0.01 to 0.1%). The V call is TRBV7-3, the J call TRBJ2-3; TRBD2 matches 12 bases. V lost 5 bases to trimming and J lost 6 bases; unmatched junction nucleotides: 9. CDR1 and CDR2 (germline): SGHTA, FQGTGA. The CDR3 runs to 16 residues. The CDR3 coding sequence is TGTGCCAGCAGCAACGGACTAGCGGGACCGCAGGATACGCAGTATTTT. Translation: CASSNGLAGPQDTQYF.

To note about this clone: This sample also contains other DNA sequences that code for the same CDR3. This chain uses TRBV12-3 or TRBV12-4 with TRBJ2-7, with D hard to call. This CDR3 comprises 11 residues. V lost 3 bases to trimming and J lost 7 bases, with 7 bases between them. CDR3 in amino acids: CASSLGGEQYF. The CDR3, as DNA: TGTGCCAGCAGTTTGGGTGGGGAGCAGTACTTC.

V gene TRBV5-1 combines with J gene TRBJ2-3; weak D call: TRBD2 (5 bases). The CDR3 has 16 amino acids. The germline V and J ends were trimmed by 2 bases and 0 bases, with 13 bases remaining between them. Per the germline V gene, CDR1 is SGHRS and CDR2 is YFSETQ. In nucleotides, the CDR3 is TGCGCCAGCAGCTTACTGAGCGGTTCTAGCACAGATACGCAGTATTTT. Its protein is CASSLLSGSSTDTQYF. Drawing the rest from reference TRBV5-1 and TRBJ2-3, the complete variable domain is KAGVTQTPRYLIKTRGQQVTLSCSPISGHRSVSWYQQTPGQGLQFLFEYFSETQRNKGNFPGRFSGRQFSNSRSEMNVSTLELGDSALYLCASSLLSGSSTDTQYFGPGTRLTVL.

CDR3 region: CASSQDSAERDTQYF. In nucleotides, the CDR3 is TGTGCCAGCAGCCAAGATTCGGCGGAGCGAGATACGCAGTATTTT. V usage is TRBV4-2 and J usage is TRBJ2-3; D is unresolved. Trimming removed 0 bases from V and 5 bases from J, with 12 bases in between. Germline V gene sequence: CDR1 LGHNA, CDR2 YNFKEQ. The CDR3 covers 15 residues.

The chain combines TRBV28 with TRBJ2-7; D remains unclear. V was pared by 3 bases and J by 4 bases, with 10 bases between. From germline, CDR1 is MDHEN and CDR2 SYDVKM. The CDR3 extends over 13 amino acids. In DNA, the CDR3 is TGTGCCAGCAGTTTCCCCCCGTTATACGAGCAGTACTTC. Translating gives CASSFPPLYEQYF.

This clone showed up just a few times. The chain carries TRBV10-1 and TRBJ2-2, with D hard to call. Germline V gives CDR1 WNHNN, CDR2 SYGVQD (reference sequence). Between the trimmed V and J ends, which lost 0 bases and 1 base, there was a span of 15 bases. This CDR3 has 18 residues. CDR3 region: CASSESHGRLENTGELFF. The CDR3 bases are TGCGCCAGCAGTGAGTCCCACGGACGGCTGGAGAACACCGGGGAGCTGTTTTTT.

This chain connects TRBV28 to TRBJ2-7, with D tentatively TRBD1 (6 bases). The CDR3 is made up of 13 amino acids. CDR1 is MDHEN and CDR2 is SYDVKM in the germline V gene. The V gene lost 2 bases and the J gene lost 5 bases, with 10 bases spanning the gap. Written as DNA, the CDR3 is TGTGCCAGCAGTTTAGGGTCAGGGGACGAGCAGTACTTC. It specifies CASSLGSGDEQYF.

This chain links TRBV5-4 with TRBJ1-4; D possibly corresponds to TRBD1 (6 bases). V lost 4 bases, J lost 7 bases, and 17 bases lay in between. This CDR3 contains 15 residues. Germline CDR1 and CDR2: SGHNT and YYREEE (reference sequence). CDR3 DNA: TGTGCCAGCAGCCTGGGTGGGGCAGGGGTTGAAAAACTGTTTTTT. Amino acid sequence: CASSLGGAGVEKLFF.

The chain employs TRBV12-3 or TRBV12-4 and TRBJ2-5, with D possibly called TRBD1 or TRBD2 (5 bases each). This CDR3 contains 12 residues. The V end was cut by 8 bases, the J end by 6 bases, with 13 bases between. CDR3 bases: TGTGCCAGCTCATTCGGGGCGAAGACCCAGTACTTC. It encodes CASSFGAKTQYF.

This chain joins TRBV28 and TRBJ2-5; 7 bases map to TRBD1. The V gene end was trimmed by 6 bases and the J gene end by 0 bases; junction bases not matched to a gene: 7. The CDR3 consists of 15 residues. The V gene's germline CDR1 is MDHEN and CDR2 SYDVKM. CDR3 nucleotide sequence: TGTGCCAGCAGAGCCGGGACAGCGTACCAAGAGACCCAGTACTTC. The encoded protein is CASRAGTAYQETQYF.

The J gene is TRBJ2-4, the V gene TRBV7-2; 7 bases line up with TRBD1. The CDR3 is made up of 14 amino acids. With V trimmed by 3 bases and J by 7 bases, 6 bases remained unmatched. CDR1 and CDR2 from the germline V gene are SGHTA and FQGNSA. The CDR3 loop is CASSFSGTANIQYF. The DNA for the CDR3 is TGTGCCAGCAGCTTTAGTGGGACAGCCAACATTCAGTACTTC.

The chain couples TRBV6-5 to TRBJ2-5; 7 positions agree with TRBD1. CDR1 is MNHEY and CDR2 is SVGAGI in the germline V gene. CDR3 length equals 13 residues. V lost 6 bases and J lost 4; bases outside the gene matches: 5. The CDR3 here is CASRKQGSETQYF. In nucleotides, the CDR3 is TGTGCCAGCAGAAAACAGGGGTCAGAGACCCAGTACTTC.

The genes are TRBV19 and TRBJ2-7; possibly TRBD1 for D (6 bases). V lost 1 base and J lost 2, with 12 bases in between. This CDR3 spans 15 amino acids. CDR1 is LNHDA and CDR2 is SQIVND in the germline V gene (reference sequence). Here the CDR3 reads CASSIGETGTYEQYF. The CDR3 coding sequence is TGTGCCAGTAGTATAGGAGAGACAGGAACCTACGAGCAGTACTTC.

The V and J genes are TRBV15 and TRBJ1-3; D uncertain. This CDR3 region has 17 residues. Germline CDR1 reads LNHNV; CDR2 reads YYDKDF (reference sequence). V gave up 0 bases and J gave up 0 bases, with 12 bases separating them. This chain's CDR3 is CATSRDNGAFSGNTIYF. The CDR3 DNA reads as TGTGCCACCAGCAGAGATAACGGAGCCTTCTCTGGAAACACCATATATTTT.

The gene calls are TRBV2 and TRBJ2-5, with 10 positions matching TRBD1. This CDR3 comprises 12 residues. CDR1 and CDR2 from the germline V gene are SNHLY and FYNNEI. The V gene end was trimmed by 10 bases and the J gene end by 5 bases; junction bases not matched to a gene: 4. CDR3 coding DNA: TGTGCCATCGACAGGGGGCAGGAGACCCAGTACTTC. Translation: CAIDRGQETQYF.

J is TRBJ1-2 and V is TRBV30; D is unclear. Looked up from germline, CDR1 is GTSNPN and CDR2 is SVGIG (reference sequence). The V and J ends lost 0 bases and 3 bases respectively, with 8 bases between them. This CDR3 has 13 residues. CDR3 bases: TGTGCCTGGAGTGTCGTATCTTACTATGGCTACACCTTC. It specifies CAWSVVSYYGYTF.

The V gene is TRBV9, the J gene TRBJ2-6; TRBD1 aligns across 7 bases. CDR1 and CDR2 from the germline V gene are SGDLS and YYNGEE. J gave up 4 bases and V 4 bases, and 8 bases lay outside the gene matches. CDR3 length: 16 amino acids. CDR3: CASSPQGVGGANVLTF. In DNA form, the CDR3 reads TGTGCCAGCAGCCCCCAGGGGGTGGGAGGGGCCAACGTCCTGACTTTC.

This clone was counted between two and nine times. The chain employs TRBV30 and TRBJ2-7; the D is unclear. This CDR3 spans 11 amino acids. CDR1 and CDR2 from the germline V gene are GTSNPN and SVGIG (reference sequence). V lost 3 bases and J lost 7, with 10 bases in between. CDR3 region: CAWRAVGEQYF. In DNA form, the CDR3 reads TGTGCCTGGAGAGCAGTGGGAGAGCAGTACTTC.

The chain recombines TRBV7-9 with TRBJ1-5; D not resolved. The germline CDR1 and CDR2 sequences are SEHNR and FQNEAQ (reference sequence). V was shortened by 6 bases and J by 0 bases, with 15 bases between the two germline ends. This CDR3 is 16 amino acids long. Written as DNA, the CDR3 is TGTGCCAGCAGACCTCGAACACCTTATAGCAATCAGCCCCAGCATTTT. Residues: CASRPRTPYSNQPQHF.